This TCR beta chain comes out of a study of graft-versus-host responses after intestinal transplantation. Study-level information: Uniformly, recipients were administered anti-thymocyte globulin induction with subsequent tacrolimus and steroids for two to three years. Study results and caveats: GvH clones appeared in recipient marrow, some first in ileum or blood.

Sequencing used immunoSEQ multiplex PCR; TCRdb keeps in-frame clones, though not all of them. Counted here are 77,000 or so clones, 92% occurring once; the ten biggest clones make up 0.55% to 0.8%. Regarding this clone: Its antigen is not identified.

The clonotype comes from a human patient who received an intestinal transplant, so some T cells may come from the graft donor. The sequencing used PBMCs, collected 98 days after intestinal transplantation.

The CDR3 here is CSARDSGYNEQFF. CDR3 in DNA: TGCAGCGCTCGGGACTCAGGTTACAATGAGCAGTTCTTC. The gene calls are TRBV29-1 and TRBJ2-1; possibly TRBD2 for D (6 bases). CDR3 size: 13 residues. Trimming shortened V by 7 bases and J by 4 bases, and 14 bases separated the two germline ends. Germline-derived CDR1 and CDR2 are SQVTM and ANQGSEA.